These T cell receptor beta chains were read from a single sample in a study of blood T cell repertoires in COVID-19. Profiling relied on immunoSEQ multiplex PCR, and the TCRdb table lists in-frame clones only, not all of them. The profile shows approximately 39,000 clones, approximately 94% of them singletons. Sample: peripheral blood. These receptor sequences come from a human donor with active COVID-19. The donor label of this sample is uncertain. Each CDR3 is given with its conserved first and last residue. The order of the fields is D gene, V gene, clone size, J gene, CDR3 DNA, CDR3 protein. D genes are given only for firm matches. Size tells how often a clone was seen (once, few, many) or the class of an expanded clone, and some rows leave it out.

d_call: -
v_call: TRBV2
clone_size: -
j_call: TRBJ2-1
cdr3_nt: TGTGCCAGCAGTGTGTCTTACTCCTACAATGAGCAGTTCTTC
cdr3_aa: CASSVSYSYNEQFF

d_call: TRBD2
v_call: TRBV7-9
clone_size: -
j_call: TRBJ2-7
cdr3_nt: TGTGCCAGCAGCTTATCGGCGGGAGTTCCTCACGAGCAGTACTTC
cdr3_aa: CASSLSAGVPHEQYF

d_call: -
v_call: TRBV5-6
clone_size: -
j_call: TRBJ1-6
cdr3_nt: TGTGCCAGCAGCTTCAGGGCCGTGAATTCACCCCTCCACTTT
cdr3_aa: CASSFRAVNSPLHF

d_call: -
v_call: TRBV14
clone_size: -
j_call: TRBJ2-3
cdr3_nt: TGTGCCAGCAGCCTCTGGGGCGCAGATACGCAGTATTTT
cdr3_aa: CASSLWGADTQYF

d_call: TRBD1
v_call: TRBV30
clone_size: -
j_call: TRBJ1-2
cdr3_nt: TGTGCCTGGAGTGGAACCTGGGACAGGCCCTGGCTTTATGGCTACACCTTC
cdr3_aa: CAWSGTWDRPWLYGYTF

d_call: -
v_call: TRBV19
clone_size: -
j_call: TRBJ2-6
cdr3_nt: TGTGCCAGTAGCCAGGGTCGAGTTTCTGGGGCCAACGTCCTGACTTTC
cdr3_aa: CASSQGRVSGANVLTF

d_call: -
v_call: TRBV7-2
clone_size: once
j_call: TRBJ2-7
cdr3_nt: TGTGCCAGCAGCTTGCGACAGGTGGTTTACGAGCAGTACTTC
cdr3_aa: CASSLRQVVYEQYF

d_call: -
v_call: TRBV4-1
clone_size: -
j_call: TRBJ2-5
cdr3_nt: TGCGCCAGCAGCCAAGACGAGGGCGAGACCCAGTACTTC
cdr3_aa: CASSQDEGETQYF

d_call: -
v_call: TRBV7-2
clone_size: -
j_call: TRBJ2-1
cdr3_nt: TGTGCCAGCAGCTCCTCCCTCATCGGGTCCTACAATGAGCAGTTCTTC
cdr3_aa: CASSSSLIGSYNEQFF

d_call: TRBD1
v_call: TRBV12-3/TRBV12-4
clone_size: once
j_call: TRBJ1-2
cdr3_nt: TGTGCCAGCAGTTTCCAGGGGGTAGATGGCTACACCTTC
cdr3_aa: CASSFQGVDGYTF

d_call: TRBD2
v_call: TRBV2
clone_size: -
j_call: TRBJ2-2
cdr3_nt: TGTGCCAGCAATCTAGCGGGGGGGGGCGGCGGGGAGCTGTTTTTT
cdr3_aa: CASNLAGGGGGELFF

d_call: -
v_call: TRBV27
clone_size: -
j_call: TRBJ1-6
cdr3_nt: TGTGCCAGCGTACGACAGGTCTCCTATAATTCACCCCTCCACTTT
cdr3_aa: CASVRQVSYNSPLHF

d_call: -
v_call: TRBV12-3/TRBV12-4
clone_size: -
j_call: TRBJ1-3
cdr3_nt: TGTGCCAGCAGGCGTAGCTCTGGAAACACCATATATTTT
cdr3_aa: CASRRSSGNTIYF

d_call: TRBD2
v_call: TRBV10-3
clone_size: -
j_call: TRBJ2-3
cdr3_nt: TGTGCCATCAGTGAGACAAAGACTAGCGGGGGGACCACAGATACGCAGTATTTT
cdr3_aa: CAISETKTSGGTTDTQYF

d_call: TRBD1
v_call: TRBV7-9
clone_size: few
j_call: TRBJ2-6
cdr3_nt: TGTGCCAGCAGCCCCGGACAGGGAAACTCTGGGGCCAACGTCCTGACTTTC
cdr3_aa: CASSPGQGNSGANVLTF

d_call: -
v_call: TRBV29-1
clone_size: -
j_call: TRBJ1-4
cdr3_nt: TGCAGCGCCCTGGGGGGTGAAAAACTGTTTTTT
cdr3_aa: CSALGGEKLFF

d_call: TRBD2
v_call: TRBV4-2
clone_size: -
j_call: TRBJ2-3
cdr3_nt: TGTGCCAGCAGCCTGGAGTGGCGCGGGGGGGCCGCAGATACGCAGTATTTT
cdr3_aa: CASSLEWRGGAADTQYF

d_call: TRBD1
v_call: TRBV4-1
clone_size: -
j_call: TRBJ1-3
cdr3_nt: TGCGCCAGCAGCCAATCGGCGGACAGGACGTACTCTGGAAACACCATATATTTT
cdr3_aa: CASSQSADRTYSGNTIYF

d_call: TRBD2
v_call: TRBV15
clone_size: -
j_call: TRBJ2-1
cdr3_nt: TGTGCCACCAGCAGAGAAGCGGGGGTGGGTAATGAGCAGTTCTTC
cdr3_aa: CATSREAGVGNEQFF

d_call: -
v_call: TRBV29-1
clone_size: -
j_call: TRBJ2-2
cdr3_nt: TGCAGCGTTGCTGGGCTAGCGCGCACCGGGGAGCTGTTTTTT
cdr3_aa: CSVAGLARTGELFF

d_call: TRBD1
v_call: TRBV10-3
clone_size: -
j_call: TRBJ1-6
cdr3_nt: TGTGCCATCAGTGAGTCGACAGGGGCACCCCTCCACTTT
cdr3_aa: CAISESTGAPLHF

d_call: -
v_call: TRBV5-5
clone_size: -
j_call: TRBJ1-5
cdr3_nt: TGTGCCAGCAGCTCCCCAGGGGACCAGCCCCAGCATTTT
cdr3_aa: CASSSPGDQPQHF

d_call: -
v_call: TRBV29-1
clone_size: -
j_call: TRBJ2-7
cdr3_nt: TGCAGCGTTATACAGGCCGAGCAGTACTTC
cdr3_aa: CSVIQAEQYF